This T cell receptor (beta chain) was profiled in a study of metastatic and nonmetastatic thyroid tumors. About the research overall: The authors compared repertoires across blood and tumor or nodule tissue from malignant and benign thyroid patients. Regarding the study as a whole: Malignant tumors reportedly showed significantly higher TCR beta diversity than benign nodules in both blood and tumor.

This clone was found many times. The antigen remains undetermined. In the original processing: The study took CDR3 differences across clinicopathological groups and made a distant-metastasis classifier for papillary thyroid cancer from them. TCRdb re-called clones from the PCR reads using MiXCR. The V and J calls follow TCRdb's processing rather than the paper's. The sample holds about 26,000 clones, 20% to 30% seen once. Prior to thyroid surgery, none of the patients had received any treatment. The CDR3 runs 12 residues. Trimming left V 5 bases short and J 4 bases short, with 7 bases between. Looked up from germline, CDR1 is MNHNS and CDR2 is SASEGT.

The chain is built from TRBV6-1 and TRBJ2-3; D remains unclear. The sequenced sample consisted of blood. The clonotype comes from a female donor with papillary thyroid cancer or a benign thyroid nodule (not recorded which). Some clones in this sample may be carry-over from other donors' samples. CDR3 sequence: CASSSLADTQYF. The CDR3 DNA reads TGTGCCAGCAGTTCCCTAGCAGATACGCAGTATTTT.